This T cell receptor beta chain was recovered during a study of brain metastases from non-small cell lung cancer. The CDR3 contains 14 residues. Germline CDR1 LNHDA, CDR2 SQIVND (reference sequence). Trimming stripped 8 bases from V and 0 bases from J, with 11 bases between. Study findings and constraints: Expanded T-cell clones appeared in around 58% of brain metastases over primaries. Compared with primary tumors, brain metastases showed less T-cell infiltration.

Repertoires were generated with immunoSEQ multiplex PCR, while TCRdb's copy carries only in-frame clones and drops some. This table has 4,000 to 5,000 clones, more than 60% appearing once. This clone appeared a few times. Its cognate antigen is unknown. The chain recombines TRBV19 with TRBJ1-5; D gene ambiguous. The sample taken for sequencing was primary lung tumor tissue. The sequence was collected from a donor at least 40 years old with non-small cell lung cancer. The CDR3 bases are TGTGCCAGTTCGAAGGCATATAGCAATCAGCCCCAGCATTTT. This gives the protein CASSKAYSNQPQHF. Complete variable domain (other parts from reference TRBV19 and TRBJ1-5): DGGITQSPKYLFRKEGQNVTLSCEQNLNHDAMYWYRQDPGQGLRLIYYSQIVNDFQKGDIAEGYSVSREKKESFPLTVTSAQKNPTAFYLCASSKAYSNQPQHFGDGTRLSIL.